This TCR beta chain was recovered during a study of identical twins. This clonotype was recorded a few times. The antigen remains unidentified. cDNA molecules carried unique molecular identifiers, and template switching added a universal primer site. TCRdb called the 5' RACE reads again in MiXCR, with one record for every CDR3 protein. The repertoire consists of some 1,700,000 distinct CDR3 sequences, with roughly 35% occurring once and the leading ten covering about 0.27%. Only healthy Caucasians were enrolled as donors. Broader study findings: Out-of-frame TCR alpha sharing in monozygotic twins exceeded recombination model predictions. Invariant populations such as MAIT and iNKT cells could partly muddle zero-insertion analyses.

The ends were cut back, 4 bases at V and 6 bases at J, with 11 bases in the middle. This CDR3 is 13 amino acids long. CDR1 is ENHRY and CDR2 is SYGVKD in the germline V gene. The chain links TRBV10-3 to TRBJ2-3; D call uncertain. The sequencing sample was made of cord blood. This TCR was recovered from a newborn girl in good health. The DNA for the CDR3 is TGTGCCATCAGTGGGGCCGTAGGGGATACGCAGTATTTT. Translating it yields CAISGAVGDTQYF.